This T cell receptor (beta chain) was identified in a study of control samples from healthy donors and cancer patients. CDR1 is LGHDT and CDR2 is YNNKEL in the germline V gene (reference sequence). This CDR3 comprises 16 residues. V dropped 5 bases and J dropped 2 bases, with 18 bases sitting between them. TCRdb keeps only in-frame clones here, not all; method: immunoSEQ multiplex PCR. The data show around 68,000 clones, approximately 88% seen once. The sequence came from a man over 45 in good health. V is TRBV3-1 (or the pseudogene TRBV3-2) and J is TRBJ1-1; the D gene is possibly TRBD1 (6 bases). The sequenced sample was blood. The CDR3 reads CASSAPTTGINTEAFF. The CDR3, as DNA: TGTGCCAGCAGCGCCCCAACGACAGGAATCAACACTGAAGCTTTCTTT.